This T cell receptor (beta chain) was identified in a study of preoperative IRX-2 immunotherapy in early breast cancer. Losses at the gene ends were 5 bases for V and 2 bases for J; bases not matched to a gene: 5. Germline loops: CDR1 SGHNT, CDR2 YENEEA. CDR3 size: 14 residues. Profiling relied on immunoSEQ multiplex PCR, and the TCRdb table lists in-frame clones only, not all of them. The data contain over 30,000 clones, just under 90% of them seen just once; the ten biggest clones take up around 1.6%. Only one count was recorded for this clone. Treatment: preoperative locoregional IRX-2 cytokine immunotherapy. Patients received preoperative, locoregional IRX-2 cytokine immunotherapy in a phase Ib study.

The sequence derives from a human donor with breast cancer. The chain is built from TRBV11-3 and TRBJ2-7, with TRBD1 identical over 8 bases. The sample here was tumor tissue, taken after IRX-2 immunotherapy. The CDR3 loop is CASSVTGEAYEQYF. The CDR3 DNA is TGTGCCAGCAGCGTGACAGGGGAGGCCTACGAGCAGTACTTC.